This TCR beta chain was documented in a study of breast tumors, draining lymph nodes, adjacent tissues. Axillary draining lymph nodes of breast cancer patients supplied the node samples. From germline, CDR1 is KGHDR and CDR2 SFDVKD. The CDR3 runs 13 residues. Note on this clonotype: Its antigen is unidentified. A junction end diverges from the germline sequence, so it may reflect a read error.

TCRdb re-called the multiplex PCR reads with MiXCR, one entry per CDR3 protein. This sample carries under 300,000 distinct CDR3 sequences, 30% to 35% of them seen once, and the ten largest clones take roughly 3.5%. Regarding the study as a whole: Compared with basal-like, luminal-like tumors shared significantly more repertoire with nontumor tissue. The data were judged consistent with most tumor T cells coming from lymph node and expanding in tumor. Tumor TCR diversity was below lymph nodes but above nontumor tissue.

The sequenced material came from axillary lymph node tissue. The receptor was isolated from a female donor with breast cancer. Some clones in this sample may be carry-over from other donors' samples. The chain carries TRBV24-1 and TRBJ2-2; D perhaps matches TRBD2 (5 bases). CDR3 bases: TGTGCCATCAGGACCCCGAACACCGGGGAGCTGTCTTGG. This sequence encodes CAIRTPNTGELSW.